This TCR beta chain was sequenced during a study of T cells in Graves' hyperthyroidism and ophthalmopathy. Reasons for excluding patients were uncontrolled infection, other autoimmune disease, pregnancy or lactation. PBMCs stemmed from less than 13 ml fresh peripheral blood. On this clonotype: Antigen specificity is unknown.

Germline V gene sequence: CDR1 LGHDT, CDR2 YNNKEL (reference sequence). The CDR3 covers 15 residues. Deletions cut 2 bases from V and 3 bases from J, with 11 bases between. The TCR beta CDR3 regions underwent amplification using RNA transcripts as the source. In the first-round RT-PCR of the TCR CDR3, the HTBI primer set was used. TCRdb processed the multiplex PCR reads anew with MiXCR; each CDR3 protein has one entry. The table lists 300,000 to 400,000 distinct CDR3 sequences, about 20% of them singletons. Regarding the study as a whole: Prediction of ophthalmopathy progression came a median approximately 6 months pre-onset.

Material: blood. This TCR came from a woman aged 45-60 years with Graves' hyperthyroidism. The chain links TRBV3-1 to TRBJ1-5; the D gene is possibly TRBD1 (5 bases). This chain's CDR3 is CASSQNSGNNQPQHF. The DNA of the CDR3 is TGTGCCAGCAGCCAAAACTCAGGGAACAATCAGCCCCAGCATTTT.